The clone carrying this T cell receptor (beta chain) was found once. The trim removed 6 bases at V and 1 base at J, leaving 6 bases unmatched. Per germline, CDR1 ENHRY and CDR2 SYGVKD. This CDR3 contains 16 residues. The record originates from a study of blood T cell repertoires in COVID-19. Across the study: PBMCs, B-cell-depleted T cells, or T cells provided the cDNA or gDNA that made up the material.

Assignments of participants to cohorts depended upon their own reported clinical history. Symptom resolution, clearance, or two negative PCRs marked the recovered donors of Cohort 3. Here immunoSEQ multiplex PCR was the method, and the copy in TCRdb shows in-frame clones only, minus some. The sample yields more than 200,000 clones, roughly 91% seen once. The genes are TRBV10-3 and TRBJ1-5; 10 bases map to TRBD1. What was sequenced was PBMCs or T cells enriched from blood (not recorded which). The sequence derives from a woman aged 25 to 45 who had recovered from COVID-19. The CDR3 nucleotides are TGTGCCATCAGCGCGACAGGGGGCGCGAGCAATCAGCCCCAGCATTTT. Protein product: CAISATGGASNQPQHF.